The 9 T cell receptor beta chains below all came from one sample that was sequenced in a study of blood T cell repertoires in COVID-19. Profiling relied on immunoSEQ multiplex PCR, and the TCRdb table lists in-frame clones only, not all of them. The sample records more than 150,000 clones, about three quarters being singletons. The sample was peripheral blood. The receptors were gathered from a woman older than 75 with active or convalescent COVID-19.

The V gene is TRBV10-1, the J gene TRBJ1-1; possibly TRBD1 for D (6 bases). Per germline, CDR1 WNHNN and CDR2 SYGVQD (reference sequence). Deletions cut 0 bases from V and 7 bases from J, with 15 bases between. The CDR3 covers 15 residues. The CDR3 is CASSESRQGSGEAFF. The CDR3 DNA is TGCGCCAGCAGTGAGTCGAGGCAGGGGTCGGGTGAAGCTTTCTTT.

The chain carries TRBV10-1 and TRBJ2-7; the D is unclear. CDR3 size: 14 residues. Per germline, CDR1 WNHNN and CDR2 SYGVQD (reference sequence). Trimming removed 6 bases from V and 1 base from J, with 13 bases in between. The CDR3 nucleotides read TGCGCCAGCAGCTCTGGCCTCGAATCCTACGAGCAGTACTTC. Translated: CASSSGLESYEQYF.

V gene TRBV15 combines with J gene TRBJ2-3, with D possibly TRBD1 on 6 matching bases. Trimming removed 3 bases at V and 3 bases at J, with 13 bases between. The germline V gene encodes CDR1 LNHNV and CDR2 YYDKDF (reference sequence). This CDR3 has 15 amino acids. CDR3 amino acids: CATSRETGFTDTQYF. The CDR3 nucleotides read TGTGCCACCAGCAGGGAAACAGGGTTTACAGATACGCAGTATTTT.

The rearrangement uses TRBV19 and TRBJ1-2; 7 bases are a match to TRBD1. V dropped 9 bases and J dropped 0; count of bases not matched to a gene: 4. Germline V lookup: CDR1 LNHDA, CDR2 SQIVND (reference sequence). CDR3 length: 13 residues. CDR3 loop: CASRDRANYGYTF. The CDR3 nucleotides are TGTGCCAGCCGGGACAGAGCTAACTATGGCTACACCTTC.

Notes on this clone: The junction departs from germline at one end; a sequencing error may be responsible. V and J are TRBV7-7 and TRBJ2-3; the D gene is possibly TRBD2 (6 bases). The CDR3 loop spans 15 amino acids. Germline CDR1 SSHAT, CDR2 FNYEAQ (reference sequence). The CDR3 bases are TGTGCTAGCAGCCCTGGGTCCGGTCGGGGGGATACGCAGTATTTT. Amino acids: CASSPGSGRGDTQYF.

The V and J genes are TRBV27 and TRBJ2-1, with D unclear. Trimming removed 1 base at V and 4 bases at J, with 17 bases between. Per the germline V gene, CDR1 is MNHEY and CDR2 is SMNVEV (reference sequence). The CDR3 totals 17 residues. The CDR3 coding sequence is TGTGCCAGCAGTTTATTATCGACCTGGGCACCTTACAATGAGCAGTTCTTC. Its protein is CASSLLSTWAPYNEQFF.

J is TRBJ1-5 and V is TRBV6-1; no clear D gene. Trimming took 1 base from V and 6 from J, leaving 4 bases between them. The CDR3 has 12 residues. The germline CDR1 and CDR2 sequences are MNHNS and SASEGT. The CDR3 DNA is TGTGCCAGCAGTGAAGGTAGTCAGCCCCAGCATTTT. Translating it yields CASSEGSQPQHF.

The rearrangement links TRBV6-2 or TRBV6-3 to TRBJ1-4; TRBD1 matches at 9 bases. This CDR3 comprises 14 residues. Trimming took 5 bases from V and 8 from J; bases not matched to a gene: 6. Germline lookup yields CDR1 MNHEY and CDR2 SVGEGT. CDR3 bases: TGTGCCAGCAGTGACTACGGGACAGGGGAAAAACTGTTTTTT. This sequence encodes CASSDYGTGEKLFF.

This chain joins TRBV9 and TRBJ2-2; 8 nucleotides align to TRBD2. Per the germline V gene, CDR1 is SGDLS and CDR2 is YYNGEE. Losses at the gene ends were 3 bases for V and 3 bases for J; bases not matched to a gene: 4. The length of the CDR3 is 15 residues. In nucleotides, the CDR3 is TGTGCCAGCAGCGCCGCGGGGGGTTACACCGGGGAGCTGTTTTTT. It specifies CASSAAGGYTGELFF.